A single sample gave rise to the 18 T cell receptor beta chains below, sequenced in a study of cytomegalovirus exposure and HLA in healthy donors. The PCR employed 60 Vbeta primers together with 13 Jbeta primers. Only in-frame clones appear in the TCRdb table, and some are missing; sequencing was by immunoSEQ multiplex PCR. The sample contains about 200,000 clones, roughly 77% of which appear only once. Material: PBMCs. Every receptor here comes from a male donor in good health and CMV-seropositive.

CDR3 coding DNA: TGTGCCAGCAGCTTGGATGGCGGGGGGAATCAGCCCCAGCATTTT. Encoded protein: CASSLDGGGNQPQHF. The chain has TRBV5-4 and TRBJ1-5; TRBD1 might be the D (5 bases). The germline V and J ends were trimmed by 0 bases and 4 bases, with 11 bases remaining between them. The germline CDR1 and CDR2 sequences are SGHNT and YYREEE (reference sequence). This CDR3 spans 15 amino acids.

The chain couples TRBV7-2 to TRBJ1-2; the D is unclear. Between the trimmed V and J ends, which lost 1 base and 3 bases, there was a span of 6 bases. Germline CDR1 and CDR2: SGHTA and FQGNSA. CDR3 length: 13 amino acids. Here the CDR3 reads CASSLGAYYGYTF. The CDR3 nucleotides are TGTGCCAGCAGCTTAGGGGCCTACTATGGCTACACCTTC.

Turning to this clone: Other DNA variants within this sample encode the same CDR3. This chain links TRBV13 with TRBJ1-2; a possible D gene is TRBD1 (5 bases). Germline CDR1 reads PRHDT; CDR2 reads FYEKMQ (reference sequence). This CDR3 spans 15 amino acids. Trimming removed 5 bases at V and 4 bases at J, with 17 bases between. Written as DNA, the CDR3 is TGTGCCAGCAGCCCTGCGACAGTGAGAAGCTATGGCTACACCTTC. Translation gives CASSPATVRSYGYTF.

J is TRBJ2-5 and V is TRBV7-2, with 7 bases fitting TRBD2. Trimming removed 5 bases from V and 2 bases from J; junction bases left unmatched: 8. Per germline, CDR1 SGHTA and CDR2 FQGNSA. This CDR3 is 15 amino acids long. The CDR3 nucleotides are TGTGCCAGCAGCCCGAATTCGGGGGGACAAGAGACCCAGTACTTC. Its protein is CASSPNSGGQETQYF.

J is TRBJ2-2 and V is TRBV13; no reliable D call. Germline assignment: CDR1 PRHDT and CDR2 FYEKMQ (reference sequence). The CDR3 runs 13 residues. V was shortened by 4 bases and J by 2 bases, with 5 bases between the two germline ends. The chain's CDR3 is CASSSFNTGELFF. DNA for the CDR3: TGTGCCAGCAGCTCCTTTAACACCGGGGAGCTGTTTTTT.

CDR3 sequence: CASSPGNPEQYF. The CDR3 DNA reads as TGTGCCAGCTCACCAGGCAACCCCGAGCAGTACTTC. The chain combines TRBV18 with TRBJ2-7, with no clear D. The CDR3 covers 12 residues. The V end lost 2 bases, the J end lost 6 bases, and 8 bases lay between the germline ends. Germline V gives CDR1 KGHSH, CDR2 LQKENI.

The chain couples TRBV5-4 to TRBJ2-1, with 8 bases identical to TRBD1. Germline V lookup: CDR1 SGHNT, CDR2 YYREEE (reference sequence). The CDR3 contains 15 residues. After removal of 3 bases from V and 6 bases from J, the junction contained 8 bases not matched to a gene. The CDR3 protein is CASSSRDRMGNEQFF. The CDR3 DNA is TGTGCCAGCAGCTCCCGGGACAGGATGGGCAATGAGCAGTTCTTC. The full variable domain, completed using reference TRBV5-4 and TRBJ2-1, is ETGVTQSPTHLIKTRGQQVTLRCSSQSGHNTVSWYQQALGQGPQFIFQYYREEENGRGNFPPRFSGLQFPNYSSELNVNALELDDSALYLCASSSRDRMGNEQFFGPGTRLTVL.

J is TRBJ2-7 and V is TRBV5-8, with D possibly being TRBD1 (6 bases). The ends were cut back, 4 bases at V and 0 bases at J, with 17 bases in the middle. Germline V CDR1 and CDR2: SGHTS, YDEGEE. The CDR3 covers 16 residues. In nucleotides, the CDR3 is TGTGCCAGCAGCCGTGGGAGAACAGGGAGCTCCTACGAGCAGTACTTC. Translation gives CASSRGRTGSSYEQYF.

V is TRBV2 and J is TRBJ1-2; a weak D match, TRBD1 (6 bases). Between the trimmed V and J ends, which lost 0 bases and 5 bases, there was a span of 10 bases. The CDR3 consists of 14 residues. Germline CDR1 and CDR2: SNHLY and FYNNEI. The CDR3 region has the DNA TGTGCCAGCAGTGAAGCGGAGGGGGGGTATGGCTACACCTTC. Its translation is CASSEAEGGYGYTF.

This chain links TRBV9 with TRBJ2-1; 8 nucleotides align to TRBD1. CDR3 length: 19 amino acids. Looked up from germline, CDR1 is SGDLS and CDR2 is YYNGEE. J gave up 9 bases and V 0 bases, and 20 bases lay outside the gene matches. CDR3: CASSVAPRGQGRKVSEQFF. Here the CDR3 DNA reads TGTGCCAGCAGCGTAGCTCCTAGAGGACAGGGTAGGAAAGTGAGTGAGCAGTTCTTC.

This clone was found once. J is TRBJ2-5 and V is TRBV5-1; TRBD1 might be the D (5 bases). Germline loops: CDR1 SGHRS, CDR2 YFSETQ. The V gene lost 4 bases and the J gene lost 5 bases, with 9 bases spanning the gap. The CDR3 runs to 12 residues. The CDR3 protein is CASSQTGETQYF. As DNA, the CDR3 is TGCGCCAGCAGCCAAACAGGCGAGACCCAGTACTTC.

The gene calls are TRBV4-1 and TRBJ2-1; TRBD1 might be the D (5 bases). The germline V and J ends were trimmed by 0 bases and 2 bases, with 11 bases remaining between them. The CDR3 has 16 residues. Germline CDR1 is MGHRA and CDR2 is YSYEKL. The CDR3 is CASSQDVGRAYNEQFF. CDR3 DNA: TGCGCCAGCAGCCAAGATGTCGGCAGGGCCTACAATGAGCAGTTCTTC.

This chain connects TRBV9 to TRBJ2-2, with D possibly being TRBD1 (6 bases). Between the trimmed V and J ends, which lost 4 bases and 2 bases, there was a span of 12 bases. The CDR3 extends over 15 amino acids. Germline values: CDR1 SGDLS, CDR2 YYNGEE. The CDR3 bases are TGTGCCAGCAGCAAATGGACAGATAACACCGGGGAGCTGTTTTTT. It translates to CASSKWTDNTGELFF.

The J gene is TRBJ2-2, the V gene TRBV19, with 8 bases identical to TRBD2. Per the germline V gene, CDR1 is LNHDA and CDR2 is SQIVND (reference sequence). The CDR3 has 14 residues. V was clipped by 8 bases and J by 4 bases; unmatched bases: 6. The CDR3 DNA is TGTGCCAGTGGGGCGGGGGGTTTCACCGGGGAGCTGTTTTTT. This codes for CASGAGGFTGELFF.

The CDR3: CASSLGTGRGDTQYF. DNA for the CDR3: TGCGCCAGCAGCTTGGGGACAGGGCGGGGAGATACGCAGTATTTT. V and J are TRBV5-1 and TRBJ2-3; 8 nucleotides match TRBD1. V lost 0 bases to trimming and J lost 5 bases; unmatched junction nucleotides: 5. The CDR3 consists of 15 residues. The germline CDR1 and CDR2 sequences are SGHRS and YFSETQ.

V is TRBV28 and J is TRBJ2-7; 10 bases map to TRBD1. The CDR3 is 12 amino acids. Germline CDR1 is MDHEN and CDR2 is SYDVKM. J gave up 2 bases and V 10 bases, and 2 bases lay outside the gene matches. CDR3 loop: CATGTGAYEQYF. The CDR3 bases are TGTGCCACCGGGACAGGGGCCTACGAGCAGTACTTC.

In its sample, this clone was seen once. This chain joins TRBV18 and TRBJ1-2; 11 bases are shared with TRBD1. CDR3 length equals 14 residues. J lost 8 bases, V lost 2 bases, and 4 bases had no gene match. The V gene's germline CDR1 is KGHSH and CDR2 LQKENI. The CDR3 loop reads CASSPGTGGEGYTF. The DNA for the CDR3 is TGTGCCAGCTCACCAGGGACAGGGGGTGAAGGCTACACCTTC.

CDR3 coding DNA: TGTGCCAGCAGGGCAGGCTTGAGTGATTATGGCTACACCTTC. Protein: CASRAGLSDYGYTF. The rearrangement joins TRBV6-1 to TRBJ1-2; the D is unclear. The germline CDR1 and CDR2 sequences are MNHNS and SASEGT. CDR3 length: 14 amino acids. Trimming shortened V by 6 bases and J by 5 bases, and 16 bases separated the two germline ends.